These 24 T cell receptor beta chains originate from one sample sequenced in a study of T cell responses to AZD1222 COVID-19 vaccine (dated by TCRdb to the early 2020s). Receptor libraries were prepared by the immunoSEQ multiplex PCR assay. TCRdb provides this immuneACCESS table in a form limited to in-frame rearrangements. Some clones are lacking; in checked studies, under half of them reflect an unresolved V gene, and why the rest are absent is not known. Counted in this sample were 85,000 to 120,000 clones; under 90% of them appeared once. Together, the top ten hold about 4.8% of the sample. The time point label for this specimen denotes: baseline before first vaccination. Material: peripheral blood, obtained on day 0 of AZD1222 vaccination. All receptors derive from an adult in good health.

V and J are TRBV11-2 and TRBJ1-1; D gene unclear. Germline V gene sequence: CDR1 SGHAT, CDR2 FQNNGV. V lost 0 bases, J lost 1 base, and 6 bases lay in between. This CDR3 has 14 residues. CDR3 DNA sequence: TGTGCCAGCAGCTTAGAGGAAGGGAACACTGAAGCTTTCTTT. Its translation is CASSLEEGNTEAFF.

The rearrangement joins TRBV15 to TRBJ2-2, with TRBD1 matching over 8 bases. Germline V lookup: CDR1 LNHNV, CDR2 YYDKDF (reference sequence). This CDR3 spans 15 amino acids. The ends lost 1 base at V and 4 bases at J; junction bases unmatched: 2. CDR3 coding DNA: TGTGCCACCAGCAGAGGACAGGGGAGCACCGGGGAGCTGTTTTTT. Residues: CATSRGQGSTGELFF.

CDR3 amino acids: CASSPQGGAEQYF. DNA for the CDR3: TGTGCCAGCAGTCCTCAGGGGGGCGCCGAGCAGTACTTC. The J gene is TRBJ2-7, the V gene TRBV27; perhaps TRBD1 as D (7 bases). V lost 5 bases and J lost 6, with 14 bases in between. Germline CDR1 is MNHEY and CDR2 is SMNVEV (reference sequence). The length of the CDR3 is 13 residues.

The rearrangement uses TRBV4-2 and TRBJ2-1, with 10 nucleotides matching TRBD2. Germline CDR1 LGHNA, CDR2 YNFKEQ. V dropped 3 bases and J dropped 0; count of bases not matched to a gene: 5. CDR3 length equals 17 residues. The CDR3 spells CASSQGPSGSSYNEQFF. CDR3 bases: TGTGCCAGCAGCCAGGGCCCTAGCGGGAGCTCCTACAATGAGCAGTTCTTC.

The rearrangement links TRBV12-3 or TRBV12-4 to TRBJ1-2, with TRBD1 matching 7 bases. The trim removed 7 bases at V and 8 bases at J, leaving 10 bases unmatched. This CDR3 region has 13 residues. DNA for the CDR3: TGTGCCAGCACCCGAAGAGGGGGCAGCGGCTACACCTTC. It translates to CASTRRGGSGYTF.

The V and J genes are TRBV7-6 and TRBJ2-5, with a tentative D call TRBD2 (6 bases). This CDR3 contains 14 residues. Germline V gene sequence: CDR1 SGHVS, CDR2 FNYEAQ. Trimming left V 7 bases short and J 3 bases short, with 15 bases between. The CDR3 here is CASTEGRSKETQYF. CDR3 bases: TGTGCCAGCACGGAGGGCAGAAGTAAAGAGACCCAGTACTTC.

This clone showed up just once. The CDR3 region is CASSKGQPQHF. The CDR3 nucleotides are TGTGCCAGCAGTAAGGGTCAGCCCCAGCATTTT. J is TRBJ1-5 and V is TRBV12-3 or TRBV12-4, with no clear D. This CDR3 region has 11 residues. V was shortened by 5 bases and J by 6 bases, with 5 bases between the two germline ends.

The V gene is TRBV6-2 or TRBV6-3, the J gene TRBJ1-5, with D unclear. V was shortened by 4 bases and J by 4 bases, with 5 bases between the two germline ends. Germline values: CDR1 MNHEY, CDR2 SVGEGT. There are 12 residues in the CDR3. The CDR3 loop is CASSFRNQPQHF. CDR3 nucleotide sequence: TGTGCCAGCAGTTTCCGGAATCAGCCCCAGCATTTT.

This chain connects TRBV18 to TRBJ2-7; TRBD1 agrees at 12 bases. V lost 2 bases to trimming and J lost 4 bases; unmatched junction nucleotides: 9. Germline-derived CDR1 and CDR2 are KGHSH and LQKENI. The CDR3 runs 17 residues. CDR3 amino acids: CASSPTSPGQGAYEQYF. In nucleotides, the CDR3 is TGTGCCAGCTCACCAACGTCACCGGGACAGGGGGCGTACGAGCAGTACTTC.

This clone was observed at least ten times. This sequence joins TRBV19 and TRBJ2-6; weak D call: TRBD2 (5 bases). The CDR3 consists of 19 residues. Germline values: CDR1 LNHDA, CDR2 SQIVND (reference sequence). V dropped 1 base and J dropped 0 bases, with 16 bases sitting between them. Here the CDR3 reads CASSIGSGISSSGANVLTF. Here the CDR3 DNA reads TGTGCCAGTAGTATAGGTTCCGGGATCTCATCCTCTGGGGCCAACGTCCTGACTTTC. The variable domain in full, with the rest retrieved from reference TRBV19 and TRBJ2-6, is DGGITQSPKYLFRKEGQNVTLSCEQNLNHDAMYWYRQDPGQGLRLIYYSQIVNDFQKGDIAEGYSVSREKKESFPLTVTSAQKNPTAFYLCASSIGSGISSSGANVLTFGAGSRLTVL.

The chain couples TRBV2 to TRBJ1-5; possible D gene TRBD1, 6 bases. Germline CDR1 reads SNHLY; CDR2 reads FYNNEI. There are 12 residues in the CDR3. V lost 6 bases and J lost 4, with 7 bases in between. The CDR3 loop reads CASRDSNQPQHF. The CDR3 DNA follows: TGTGCCAGCAGGGACAGTAATCAGCCCCAGCATTTT.

CDR3 in DNA: TGTGCCAGCAGCGTAACCCCTTCAGGGGACTATGGCTACACCTTC. This translates into CASSVTPSGDYGYTF. The V call is TRBV9, the J call TRBJ1-2, with D perhaps TRBD1 (6 bases). This CDR3 region has 15 residues. Trimming took 1 base from V and 3 from J, leaving 13 bases between them. Germline CDR1 and CDR2: SGDLS and YYNGEE.

Written as DNA, the CDR3 is TGTGCCAGCAGTTACTCGACGGGCCGATCCAACGAGCAGTACTTC. Amino acid sequence: CASSYSTGRSNEQYF. The gene calls are TRBV6-2 or TRBV6-3 and TRBJ2-7, with no clear D. The germline gives CDR1 MNHEY, CDR2 SVGEGT. Trimming removed 0 bases from V and 5 bases from J, with 14 bases in between. This CDR3 region has 15 residues.

CDR3 residues: CASSPGPPYGYTF. The CDR3 DNA reads TGTGCCAGCTCTCCGGGGCCTCCCTATGGCTACACCTTC. The V gene is TRBV18, the J gene TRBJ1-2; a possible D gene is TRBD1 (5 bases). This CDR3 is built from 13 residues. CDR1 is KGHSH, CDR2 LQKENI, per germline. V was cut by 6 bases and J by 4 bases, with 12 bases left in between.

This sequence joins TRBV5-1 and TRBJ2-1; TRBD2 matches at 10 bases. The length of the CDR3 is 15 residues. Germline V gene sequence: CDR1 SGHRS, CDR2 YFSETQ. V lost 4 bases, J lost 5 bases, and 6 bases stayed unmatched. The DNA of the CDR3 is TGCGCCAGCAGCCTCACTAGCGGGACGAACAATGAGCAGTTCTTC. Amino acids: CASSLTSGTNNEQFF.

The J gene is TRBJ1-3, the V gene TRBV27, with D perhaps matching TRBD1 (5 bases). V lost 11 bases and J lost 0, with 23 bases in between. CDR1 is MNHEY, CDR2 SMNVEV, per germline (reference sequence). CDR3 length equals 17 residues. The CDR3 DNA follows: TGTGCCCGACCCAGTTCCGGGACTGCTGACTCTGGAAACACCATATATTTT. Amino acids: CARPSSGTADSGNTIYF.

The CDR3 reads CASRTTGGSYGYTF. In DNA, the CDR3 is TGTGCCAGCAGGACTACAGGGGGCAGTTATGGCTACACCTTC. The genes are TRBV28 and TRBJ1-2, with 9 bases matching TRBD1. The CDR3 runs to 14 residues. Looked up from germline, CDR1 is MDHEN and CDR2 is SYDVKM. V was pared by 6 bases and J by 5 bases, with 7 bases of the junction left unmatched.

J is TRBJ1-6 and V is TRBV6-6; D is uncertain. The CDR3 has 13 amino acids. The V end was cut by 11 bases, the J end by 5 bases, with 13 bases between. Germline V lookup: CDR1 MNHNY, CDR2 SVGAGI (reference sequence). CDR3 loop: CAGGQINNSPLHF. The CDR3 nucleotides read TGTGCCGGAGGCCAGATTAATAATTCACCCCTCCACTTT.

This chain joins TRBV5-5 and TRBJ2-1; weak D call: TRBD2 (5 bases). Germline-derived CDR1 and CDR2 are SGHKS and YYEKEE (reference sequence). This CDR3 comprises 15 residues. The V gene lost 5 bases and the J gene lost 6 bases, with 18 bases spanning the gap. The CDR3: CASRDKAGWGNEQFF. Here the CDR3 DNA reads TGTGCCAGCAGGGATAAGGCGGGTTGGGGCAATGAGCAGTTCTTC. Variable domain in full (rest from reference TRBV5-5 and TRBJ2-1): DAGVTQSPTHLIKTRGQQVTLRCSPISGHKSVSWYQQVLGQGPQFIFQYYEKEERGRGNFPDRFSARQFPNYSSELNVNALLLGDSALYLCASRDKAGWGNEQFFGPGTRLTVL.

The chain joins TRBV7-9 to TRBJ1-3, with 8 bases identical to TRBD1. V was pared by 1 base and J by 4 bases, with 6 bases of the junction left unmatched. Per the germline V gene, CDR1 is SEHNR and CDR2 is FQNEAQ (reference sequence). The CDR3 totals 16 residues. The CDR3 reads CASSLVQGAFGNTIYF. In DNA, the CDR3 is TGTGCCAGCAGCTTAGTGCAGGGGGCGTTCGGAAACACCATATATTTT. Combining the CDR3 with reference TRBV7-9 and TRBJ1-3 gives the whole variable domain DTGVSQNPRHKITKRGQNVTFRCDPISEHNRLYWYRQTLGQGPEFLTYFQNEAQLEKSRLLSDRFSAERPKGSFSTLEIQRTEQGDSAMYLCASSLVQGAFGNTIYFGEGSWLTVV.

The V gene is TRBV9, the J gene TRBJ1-5; possible D gene TRBD1, 6 bases. This CDR3 spans 16 amino acids. Trimming left V 4 bases short and J 3 bases short, with 17 bases between. Germline lookup yields CDR1 SGDLS and CDR2 YYNGEE. This CDR3 reads CASSREGGGDNQPQHF. DNA of the CDR3: TGTGCCAGCAGCCGAGAAGGAGGGGGTGACAATCAGCCCCAGCATTTT.

This clone appeared once. The gene calls are TRBV15 and TRBJ1-1; no clear D gene. This CDR3 has 15 amino acids. Germline V gene data show CDR1 as LNHNV and CDR2 as YYDKDF (reference sequence). V was clipped by 1 base and J by 5 bases, with 14 bases between them. In nucleotides, the CDR3 is TGTGCCACCAGCAGAGGGGTCGCTCTGGGGACTGAAGCTTTCTTT. Its protein is CATSRGVALGTEAFF.

The sample holds one count of this clone. The chain combines TRBV25-1 with TRBJ2-1; 7 bases are a match to TRBD2. In germline, CDR1 is MGHDK, CDR2 SYGVNS. The CDR3 covers 15 residues. The junction had 7 bases not matched to a gene; V was cut back by 2 bases and J by 6 bases. CDR3 nucleotide sequence: TGTGCCAGCAGTGAAGGAGCGGGGCACGGCAATGAGCAGTTCTTC. This gives the protein CASSEGAGHGNEQFF. The entire variable domain, with the rest obtained from reference TRBV25-1 and TRBJ2-1, is as follows: EADIYQTPRYLVIGTGKKITLECSQTMGHDKMYWYQQDPGMELHLIHYSYGVNSTEKGDLSSESTVSRIRTEHFPLTLESARPSHTSQYLCASSEGAGHGNEQFFGPGTRLTVL.

The chain is built from TRBV4-3 and TRBJ1-3; tentatively, D is TRBD1 (5 bases). Trimming removed 1 base from V and 4 bases from J, with 14 bases in between. The CDR3 contains 16 residues. CDR1 and CDR2 (germline): LGHNA, YSLEER. The CDR3 is CASSQGYAGPGNTIYF. In nucleotides, the CDR3 is TGCGCCAGCAGCCAAGGGTACGCAGGGCCCGGAAACACCATATATTTT.